The rows below give T cell receptor beta chains drawn from one sample of a study of PD-1 blockade in classical Hodgkin lymphoma. The protocol was immunoSEQ multiplex PCR, while the TCRdb copy is restricted to in-frame clones and leaves out a portion. Among over 60,000 clones listed, about 90% were seen once. Sequenced material: peripheral blood mononuclear cells (PBMCs), taken before the fourth cycle of nivolumab. These receptors originate from a human donor with classical Hodgkin lymphoma. CDR3s include the opening cysteine and the closing phenylalanine or tryptophan. D genes are given only for firm matches.

>NA|TRBV5-4|TRBJ2-5
CASQDGGQETQYF
>NA|TRBV2|TRBJ2-5
CASSGGRVETQYF
>TRBD1|TRBV7-9|TRBJ1-2
CASSFDRDYGYTF
>NA|TRBV7-2|TRBJ1-4
CASSLALGGNEKLFF
>NA|TRBV30|TRBJ2-2
CAWSVGRTLPGELFF
>TRBD1|TRBV7-2|TRBJ1-3
CASSTGQGGNTIYF
>NA|TRBV2|TRBJ2-3
CASSAAGRDTQYF
>TRBD2|TRBV29-1|TRBJ2-1
CSAPAQAGDLGEQFF
>TRBD1|TRBV7-9|TRBJ2-2
CASRQGSGELFF
>TRBD1|TRBV13|TRBJ1-2
CASSPRQGNDGYTF
>NA|TRBV5-8|TRBJ2-4
CASSLEQAAKNIQYF
>TRBD1|TRBV11-2|TRBJ1-2
CASSLSGTGQSYGYTF
>NA|TRBV27|TRBJ2-7
CASSPDPVGPYEQYF
>NA|TRBV6-6|TRBJ1-3
CASMEVLSGNTIYF
>NA|TRBV20-1|TRBJ1-2
CSARGEYGYTF
>NA|TRBV10-3|TRBJ2-3
CAIGVERPDTQYF
>NA|TRBV7-6|TRBJ1-6
CASSIDSGNNSPLHF
>TRBD2|TRBV7-2|TRBJ2-7
CASSQGGVGAYEQYF
>NA|TRBV27|TRBJ2-1
CASTPAGGARDEQFF
>NA|TRBV27|TRBJ2-5
CASSFGRQETQYF
>NA|TRBV20-1|TRBJ2-7
CSARNKYEQYF
>TRBD2|TRBV30|TRBJ2-5
CAWGSGGAGRETQYF
>NA|TRBV9|TRBJ1-2
CASSVAGGNYGYTF
>TRBD1|TRBV29-1|TRBJ1-2
CSVLRTGVISNYGYTF
>NA|TRBV5-4|TRBJ1-2
CASSLDSGAPRDGYTF
>NA|TRBV10-2|TRBJ1-2
CASSGPFYGYTF
>TRBD2|TRBV7-2|TRBJ2-7
CASSSPLAGGPFSSYEQYF
>TRBD2|TRBV5-8|TRBJ2-3
CASSPIRTSGGHDTQYF
>NA|TRBV7-9|TRBJ1-2
CASSLARGPYYGYTF
>NA|TRBV25-1|TRBJ2-2
CASSKSGRNTGELFF
>NA|TRBV12-5|TRBJ1-3
CASGLGAPGRRGNTIYF
>NA|TRBV19|TRBJ1-3
CASSIVPALTGNTIYF
>NA|TRBV9|TRBJ2-3
CASSASPSTDTQYF
>TRBD1|TRBV28|TRBJ2-7
CASKPPGRGLYEQYF
>NA|TRBV7-9|TRBJ1-1
CASSVTDMNTEAFF
>NA|TRBV19|TRBJ1-5
CASSTWGPPEGSQPQHF
>TRBD1|TRBV5-5|TRBJ1-6
CASSRDRDSPLHF
>NA|TRBV7-9|TRBJ2-1
CASSSEKFRDNEQFF